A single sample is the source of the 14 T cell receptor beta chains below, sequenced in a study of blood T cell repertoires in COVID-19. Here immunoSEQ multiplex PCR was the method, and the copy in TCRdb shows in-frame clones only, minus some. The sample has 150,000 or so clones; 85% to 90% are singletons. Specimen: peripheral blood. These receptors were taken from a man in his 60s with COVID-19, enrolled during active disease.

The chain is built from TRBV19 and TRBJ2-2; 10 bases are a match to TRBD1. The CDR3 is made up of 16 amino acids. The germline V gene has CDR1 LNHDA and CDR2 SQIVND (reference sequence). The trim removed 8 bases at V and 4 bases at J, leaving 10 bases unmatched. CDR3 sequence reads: CASDIGQGVSTGELFF. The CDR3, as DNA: TGTGCCAGTGACATCGGACAGGGGGTTTCCACCGGGGAGCTGTTTTTT. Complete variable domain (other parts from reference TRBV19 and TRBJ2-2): DGGITQSPKYLFRKEGQNVTLSCEQNLNHDAMYWYRQDPGQGLRLIYYSQIVNDFQKGDIAEGYSVSREKKESFPLTVTSAQKNPTAFYLCASDIGQGVSTGELFFGEGSRLTVL.

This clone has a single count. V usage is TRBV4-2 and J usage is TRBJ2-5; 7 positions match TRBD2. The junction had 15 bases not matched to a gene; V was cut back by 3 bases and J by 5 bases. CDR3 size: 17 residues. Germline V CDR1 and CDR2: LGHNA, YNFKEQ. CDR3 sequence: CASSQRPGKSGEETQYF. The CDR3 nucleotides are TGTGCCAGCAGCCAGCGACCGGGAAAAAGCGGGGAGGAGACCCAGTACTTC.

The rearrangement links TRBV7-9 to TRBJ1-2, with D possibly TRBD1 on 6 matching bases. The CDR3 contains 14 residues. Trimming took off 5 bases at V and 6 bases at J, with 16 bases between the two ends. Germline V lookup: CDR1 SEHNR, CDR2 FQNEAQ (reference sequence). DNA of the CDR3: TGTGCCAGCAGCCAAGGGACACCGAGCCATGGCTACACCTTC. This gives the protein CASSQGTPSHGYTF.

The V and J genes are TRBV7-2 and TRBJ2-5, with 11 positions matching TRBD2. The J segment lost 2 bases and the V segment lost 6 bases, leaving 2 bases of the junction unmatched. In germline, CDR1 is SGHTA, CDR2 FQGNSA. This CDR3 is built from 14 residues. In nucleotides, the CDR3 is TGTGCCAGCAGTCGACTAGCGGGGCAAGAGACCCAGTACTTC. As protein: CASSRLAGQETQYF.

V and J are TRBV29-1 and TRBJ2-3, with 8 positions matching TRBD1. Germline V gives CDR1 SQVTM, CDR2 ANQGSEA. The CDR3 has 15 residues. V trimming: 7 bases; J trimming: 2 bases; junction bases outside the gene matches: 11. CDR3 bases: TGCAGCGCCCGGCAGGGGGCGTTACCCACAGATACGCAGTATTTT. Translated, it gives CSARQGALPTDTQYF.

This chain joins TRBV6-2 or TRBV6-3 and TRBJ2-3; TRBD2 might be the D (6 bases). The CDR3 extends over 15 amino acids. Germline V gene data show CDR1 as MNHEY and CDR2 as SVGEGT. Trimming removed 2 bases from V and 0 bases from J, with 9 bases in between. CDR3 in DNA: TGTGCCAGCAGTTACGGGGGGACTAGCACAGATACGCAGTATTTT. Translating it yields CASSYGGTSTDTQYF.

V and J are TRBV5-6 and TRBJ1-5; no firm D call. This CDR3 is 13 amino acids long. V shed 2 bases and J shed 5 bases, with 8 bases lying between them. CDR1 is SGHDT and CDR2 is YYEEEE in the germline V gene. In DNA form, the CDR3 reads TGTGCCAGCAGCTTTTCCAGGCATCAGCCCCAGCATTTT. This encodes CASSFSRHQPQHF.

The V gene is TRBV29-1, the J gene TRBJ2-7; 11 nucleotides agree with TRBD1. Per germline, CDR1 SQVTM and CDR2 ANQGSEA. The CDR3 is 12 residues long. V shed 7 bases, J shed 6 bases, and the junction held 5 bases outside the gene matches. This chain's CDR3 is CSAAGTGGEQYF. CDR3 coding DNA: TGCAGCGCTGCCGGGACAGGGGGCGAGCAGTACTTC.

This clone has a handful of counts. The CDR3 sequence: CASSSSTQAYEQYF. The CDR3 coding sequence is TGTGCCAGCAGCTCGAGCACACAGGCCTACGAGCAGTACTTC. The chain is built from TRBV7-9 and TRBJ2-7; D might be TRBD1 (5 bases). Germline-derived CDR1 and CDR2 are SEHNR and FQNEAQ (reference sequence). The germline V and J ends were trimmed by 4 bases and 2 bases, with 12 bases remaining between them. The CDR3 extends over 14 amino acids.

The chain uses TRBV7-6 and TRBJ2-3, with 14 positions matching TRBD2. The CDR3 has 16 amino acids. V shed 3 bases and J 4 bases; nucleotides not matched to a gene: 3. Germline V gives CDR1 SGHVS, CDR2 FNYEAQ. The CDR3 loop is CASSLKTSGGADTQYF. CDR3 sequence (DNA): TGTGCCAGCAGCTTGAAGACTAGCGGGGGGGCAGATACGCAGTATTTT.

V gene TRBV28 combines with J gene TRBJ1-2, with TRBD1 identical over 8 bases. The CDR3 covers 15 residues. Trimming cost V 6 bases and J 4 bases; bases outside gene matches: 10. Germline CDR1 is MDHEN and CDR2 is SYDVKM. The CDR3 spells CASRPDGQGIYGYTF. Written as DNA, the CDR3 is TGTGCCAGCAGACCCGACGGACAGGGAATCTATGGCTACACCTTC.

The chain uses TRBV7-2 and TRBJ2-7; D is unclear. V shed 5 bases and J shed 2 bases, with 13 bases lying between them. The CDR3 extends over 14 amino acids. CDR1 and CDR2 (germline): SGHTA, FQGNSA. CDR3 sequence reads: CASSASVLPYEQYF. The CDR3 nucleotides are TGTGCCAGCAGCGCGTCGGTCTTGCCCTACGAGCAGTACTTC. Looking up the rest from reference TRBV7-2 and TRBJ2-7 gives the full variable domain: GAGVSQSPSNKVTEKGKDVELRCDPISGHTALYWYRQSLGQGLEFLIYFQGNSAPDKSGLPSDRFSAERTGGSVSTLTIQRTQQEDSAVYLCASSASVLPYEQYFGPGTRLTVT.

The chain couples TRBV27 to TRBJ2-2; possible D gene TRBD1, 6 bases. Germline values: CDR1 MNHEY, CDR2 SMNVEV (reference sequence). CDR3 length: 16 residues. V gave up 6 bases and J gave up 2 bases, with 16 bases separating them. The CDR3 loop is CASRKDRDTNTGELFF. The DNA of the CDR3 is TGTGCCAGCAGGAAAGACCGGGACACCAACACCGGGGAGCTGTTTTTT.

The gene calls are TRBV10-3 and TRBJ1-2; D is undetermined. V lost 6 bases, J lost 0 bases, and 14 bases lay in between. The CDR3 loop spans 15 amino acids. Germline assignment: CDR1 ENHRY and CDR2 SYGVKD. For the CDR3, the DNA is TGTGCCATCAGGGTCCAACAAGGAGCTAACTATGGCTACACCTTC. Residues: CAIRVQQGANYGYTF.